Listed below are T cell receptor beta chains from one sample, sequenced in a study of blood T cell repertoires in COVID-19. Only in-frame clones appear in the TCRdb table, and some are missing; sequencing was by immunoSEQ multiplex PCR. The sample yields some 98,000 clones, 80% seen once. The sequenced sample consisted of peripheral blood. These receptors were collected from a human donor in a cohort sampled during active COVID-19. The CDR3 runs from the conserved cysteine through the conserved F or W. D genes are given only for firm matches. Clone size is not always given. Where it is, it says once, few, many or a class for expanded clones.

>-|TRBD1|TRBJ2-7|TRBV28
CASSSPGTAYEQYF
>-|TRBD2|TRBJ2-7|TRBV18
CASSLAPGTSVLGEQYF
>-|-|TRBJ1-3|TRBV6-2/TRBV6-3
CASSYSGQRNTIYF
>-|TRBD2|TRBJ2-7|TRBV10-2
CASSAGLGAGAIYEQYF
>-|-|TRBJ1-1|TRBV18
CASSPPPRNSGEAFF
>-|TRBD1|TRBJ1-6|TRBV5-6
CASSLRVTGGNSPLHF
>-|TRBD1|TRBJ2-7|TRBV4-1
CASSLTDRGDYEQYF
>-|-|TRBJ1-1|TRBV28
CASSLAGAGNFAEAFF
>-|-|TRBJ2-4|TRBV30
CAYEPGGAKNIQYF
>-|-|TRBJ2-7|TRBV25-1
CASSELRTAYEQYF
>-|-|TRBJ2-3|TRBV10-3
CAISDSSSGTDTQYF
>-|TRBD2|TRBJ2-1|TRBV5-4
CASSFRTSGSVDEQFF
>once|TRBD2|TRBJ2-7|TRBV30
CAWSLLAVTYEQYF
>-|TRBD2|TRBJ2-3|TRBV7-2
CASSLLGTKADTQYF
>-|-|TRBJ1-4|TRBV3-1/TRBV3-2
CASSQDQVGKLFF
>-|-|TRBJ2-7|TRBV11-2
CASSLAGTNEQYF
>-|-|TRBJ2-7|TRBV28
CASSRPLARGYEQYF
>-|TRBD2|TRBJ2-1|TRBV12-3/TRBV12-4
CASRSSGNNEQFF
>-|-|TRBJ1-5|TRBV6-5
CASGGGGAGQPQHF
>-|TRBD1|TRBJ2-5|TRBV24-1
CATSVTGGSETQYF
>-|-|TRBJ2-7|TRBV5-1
CASSFGQGEDEQYF
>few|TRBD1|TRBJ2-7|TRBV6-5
CASSSGGGFYEQYF
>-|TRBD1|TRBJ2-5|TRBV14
CASSLRQGYQETQYF
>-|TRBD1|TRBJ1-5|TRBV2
CASSEEGAQPQHF
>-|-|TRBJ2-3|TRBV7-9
CASSFRLGTSSTDTQYF
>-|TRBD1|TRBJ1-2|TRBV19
CASSGRTGEKFYGYTF
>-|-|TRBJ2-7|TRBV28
CASSSPRTTLLYEQYF
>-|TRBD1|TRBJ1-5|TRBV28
CASSFLPRGLNQPQHF
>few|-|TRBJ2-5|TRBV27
CASSLNGGWEYF
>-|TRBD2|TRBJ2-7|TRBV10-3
CAMALAGDDEQYF
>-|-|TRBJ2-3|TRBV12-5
CASGLYFTDTQYF
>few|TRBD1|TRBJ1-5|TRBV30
CAWSLGQGSNQPQHF
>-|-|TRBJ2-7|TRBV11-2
CASSDWEVGDEQYF
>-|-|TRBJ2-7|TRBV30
CAWGFSYEQYF
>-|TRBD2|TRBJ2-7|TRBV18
CASSPEGLAAYEQYF
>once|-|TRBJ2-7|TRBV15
CATSREKGSGLNEQYF
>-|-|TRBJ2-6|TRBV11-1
CASSSGGVLTF
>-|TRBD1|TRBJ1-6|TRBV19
CASSTQGVDSPLHF
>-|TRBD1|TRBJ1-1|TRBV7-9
CASSPTGGGGNTEAFF
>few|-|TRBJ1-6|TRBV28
CASSSSSPLHF
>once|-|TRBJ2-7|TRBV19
CASSNSPGSWAIYEQYF
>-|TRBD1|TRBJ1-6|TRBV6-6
CASRATGESPLHF
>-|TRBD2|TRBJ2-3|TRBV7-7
CASSLEGTGASGSSGDTQYF
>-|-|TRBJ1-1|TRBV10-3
CAISEGRVEAEAFF
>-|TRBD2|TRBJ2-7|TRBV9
CASSGGTSGSYEQYF
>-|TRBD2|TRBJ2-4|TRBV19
CASSIAFSGLGNIQYF
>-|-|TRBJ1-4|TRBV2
CASSEGQAGEKLFF
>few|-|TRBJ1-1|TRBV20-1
CTYRDNTEAFF
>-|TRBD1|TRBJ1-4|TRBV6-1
CASSEKSKDRGKYATNEKLFF
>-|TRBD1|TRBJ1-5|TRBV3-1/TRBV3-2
CASSPDRVGQPQHF
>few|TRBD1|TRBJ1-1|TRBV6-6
CASSRDRGTEAFF
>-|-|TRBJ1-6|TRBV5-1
CASPPRQPDNSPLHF